The 21 T cell receptor beta chains reported below all come from one sample, sequenced in a study of cytomegalovirus exposure and HLA in healthy donors. 60 Vbeta and 13 Jbeta primers were used in PCR. Method: immunoSEQ multiplex PCR; TCRdb's copy keeps in-frame clones and lacks some. The sample consists of 150,000 to 200,000 clones, roughly 82% of them appearing once. Sequencing used PBMCs. Receptor source: a woman between 50 and 59 years old in good health and CMV-seropositive.

In regard to this clone: Other DNA sequences within the sample encode an identical CDR3. The chain is built from TRBV9 and TRBJ1-6; no clear D gene. V lost 0 bases to trimming and J lost 0 bases, with 7 bases between them. The CDR3 sequence is 16 residues long. CDR1 and CDR2 from the germline V gene are SGDLS and YYNGEE. The CDR3 sequence: CASSVGESSYNSPLHF. DNA of the CDR3: TGTGCCAGCAGCGTAGGCGAAAGCTCCTATAATTCACCCCTCCACTTT. The full variable domain, completed using reference TRBV9 and TRBJ1-6, is DSGVTQTPKHLITATGQRVTLRCSPRSGDLSVYWYQQSLDQGLQFLIQYYNGEERAKGNILERFSAQQFPDLHSELNLSSLELGDSALYFCASSVGESSYNSPLHFGNGTRLTVT.

The chain couples TRBV7-9 to TRBJ2-6, with 13 bases aligning to TRBD2. V shed 5 bases and J 0 bases; nucleotides not matched to a gene: 4. Per the germline V gene, CDR1 is SEHNR and CDR2 is FQNEAQ (reference sequence). The CDR3 contains 18 residues. CDR3 loop: CASSLGTSGDSGANVLTF. The CDR3 nucleotides are TGTGCCAGCAGCCTTGGGACTAGCGGGGACTCTGGGGCCAACGTCCTGACTTTC.

This chain uses TRBV14 with TRBJ2-7; perhaps TRBD2 as D (5 bases). The ends were cut back, 0 bases at V and 5 bases at J, with 11 bases in the middle. This CDR3 has 14 residues. Germline V gene sequence: CDR1 SGHDN, CDR2 FVKESK. The CDR3 sequence: CASSQEGRRDEQYF. CDR3 coding DNA: TGTGCCAGCAGCCAAGAAGGTAGGCGGGACGAGCAGTACTTC.

This chain uses TRBV7-8 with TRBJ2-1; D gene uncertain. V shed 1 base and J shed 3 bases, with 4 bases lying between them. Germline V gene data show CDR1 as SGHVS and CDR2 as FQNEAQ. CDR3 length equals 13 residues. CDR3 coding DNA: TGTGCCAGCAGCTTAGGGCACTACAATGAGCAGTTCTTC. Encoded protein: CASSLGHYNEQFF.

This clone has just one count. The rearrangement joins TRBV13 to TRBJ2-5, with a possible D match to TRBD2 (7 bases). The CDR3 has 14 amino acids. Germline CDR1 reads PRHDT; CDR2 reads FYEKMQ (reference sequence). Trimming pared 5 bases from V and 4 bases from J, leaving 14 bases between. CDR3 in DNA: TGTGCCAGCAGCGAGGGGGGGTTAGCAGAGACCCAGTACTTC. Protein sequence: CASSEGGLAETQYF.

This clone was recorded a few times. The chain employs TRBV20-1 and TRBJ1-2; D gene unclear. Germline V lookup: CDR1 DFQATT, CDR2 SNEGSKA (reference sequence). The CDR3 is 11 residues long. Trimming shortened V by 4 bases and J by 4 bases, and 7 bases separated the two germline ends. CDR3 amino acids: CSAKQSYGYTF. The DNA of the CDR3 is TGCAGTGCTAAGCAAAGCTATGGCTACACCTTC.

The chain combines TRBV2 with TRBJ2-3; the match to TRBD2 covers 8 bases. After removal of 7 bases from V and 2 bases from J, the junction contained 5 bases not matched to a gene. The CDR3 has 14 residues. Germline loops: CDR1 SNHLY, CDR2 FYNNEI. CDR3 DNA: TGTGCCAGCAAAACGGGGGGGGACACAGATACGCAGTATTTT. This sequence encodes CASKTGGDTDTQYF.

The chain joins TRBV7-9 to TRBJ1-2, with D possibly matching TRBD1 (5 bases). The ends were cut back, 4 bases at V and 8 bases at J, with 11 bases in the middle. CDR1 is SEHNR and CDR2 is FQNEAQ in the germline V gene (reference sequence). The CDR3 loop spans 12 amino acids. CDR3 nucleotides: TGTGCCAGCAGCTCGGCAGGGAAGGGCTACACCTTC. Protein product: CASSSAGKGYTF.

The gene calls are TRBV2 and TRBJ1-4, with 7 bases matching TRBD1. The CDR3 is made up of 15 amino acids. Germline assignment: CDR1 SNHLY and CDR2 FYNNEI. V lost 6 bases and J lost 2; bases outside the gene matches: 6. CDR3 sequence: CASSRQGLTNEKLFF. For the CDR3, the DNA is TGTGCCAGCAGCAGACAGGGCCTGACTAATGAAAAACTGTTTTTT.

Turning to this clone: A read error may produce the germline difference seen at one junction end. The chain recombines TRBV27 with TRBJ2-2; 10 bases line up with TRBD1. CDR3 size: 15 residues. In germline, CDR1 is MNHEY, CDR2 SMNVEV (reference sequence). The CDR3 coding sequence is TGTGCCAGCAGTCCGACAGGGGGCGCACCCGGTGAGCTGTTTTTT. Translating gives CASSPTGGAPGELFF.

The chain is built from TRBV7-6 and TRBJ1-1; no firm D call. The length of the CDR3 is 15 residues. V was cut by 1 base and J by 2 bases, with 11 bases left in between. CDR1 is SGHVS and CDR2 is FNYEAQ in the germline V gene. CDR3 loop: CASSLVPGYNTEAFF. In DNA form, the CDR3 reads TGTGCCAGCAGCTTAGTGCCGGGATACAACACTGAAGCTTTCTTT.

In the case of this clone: Other DNA sequences in this specimen translate into the identical CDR3. V and J are TRBV14 and TRBJ2-7; 7 bases match TRBD2. The CDR3 consists of 15 residues. With V trimmed by 0 bases and J by 3 bases, 5 bases remained unmatched. The germline V gene encodes CDR1 SGHDN and CDR2 FVKESK. The CDR3 region is CASSQEAQRGYEQYF. DNA of the CDR3: TGTGCCAGCAGCCAAGAGGCCCAGCGGGGCTACGAGCAGTACTTC.

The gene calls are TRBV5-1 and TRBJ1-1, with a tentative D call TRBD1 (6 bases). CDR1 and CDR2 (germline): SGHRS, YFSETQ. Trimming stripped 2 bases from V and 1 base from J, with 9 bases between. The CDR3 runs to 14 residues. For the CDR3, the DNA is TGCGCCAGCAGCTTCGCAGGGGCGAACACTGAAGCTTTCTTT. Protein: CASSFAGANTEAFF.

This chain joins TRBV4-1 and TRBJ1-4; D is unresolved. Between the trimmed V and J ends, which lost 0 bases and 8 bases, there was a span of 7 bases. CDR1 MGHRA and CDR2 YSYEKL come from the germline V gene. The CDR3 is made up of 13 amino acids. The CDR3 nucleotides are TGCGCCAGCAGCCAAGAACCGGGAGAAAAACTGTTTTTT. Residues: CASSQEPGEKLFF.

This clone appeared a single time. This rearrangement joins TRBV2 to TRBJ1-5, with D unresolved. This CDR3 spans 13 amino acids. Trimming removed 3 bases at V and 4 bases at J, with 7 bases between. Germline-derived CDR1 and CDR2 are SNHLY and FYNNEI. The CDR3 sequence is CASSEGRNQPQHF. The CDR3 DNA is TGTGCCAGCAGTGAGGGCAGGAATCAGCCCCAGCATTTT.

This sequence joins TRBV11-2 and TRBJ2-7, with D possibly being TRBD1 (6 bases). The CDR3 has 14 amino acids. V was pared by 4 bases and J by 0 bases, with 10 bases between. The germline V gene encodes CDR1 SGHAT and CDR2 FQNNGV. CDR3 amino acids: CASSSRQASYEQYF. DNA for the CDR3: TGTGCCAGCAGCTCTAGACAGGCCTCCTACGAGCAGTACTTC.

This clone was seen only a few times. This chain joins TRBV2 and TRBJ2-7; maybe TRBD2 (7 bases). CDR1 and CDR2 from the germline V gene are SNHLY and FYNNEI. V lost 1 base and J 0 bases, leaving 13 bases between the germline ends. The CDR3 has 16 residues. The CDR3 sequence is CASSEGGGAFSYEQYF. CDR3 DNA: TGTGCCAGCAGTGAAGGTGGGGGGGCGTTCTCCTACGAGCAGTACTTC.

This clone was seen only a few times. The chain is built from TRBV6-5 and TRBJ1-4; D perhaps matches TRBD1 (5 bases). CDR1 and CDR2 (germline): MNHEY, SVGAGI. V was pared by 5 bases and J by 5 bases, with 15 bases between. The CDR3 has 15 amino acids. CDR3 sequence (DNA): TGTGCCAGCAGTGCGTACCTGGGGGGGAATGAAAAACTGTTTTTT. This encodes CASSAYLGGNEKLFF.

The rearrangement joins TRBV6-5 to TRBJ2-7; TRBD2 is a possible D gene (6 bases). The V end lost 6 bases, the J end lost 1 base, and 13 bases lay between the germline ends. Germline values: CDR1 MNHEY, CDR2 SVGAGI. This CDR3 region has 14 residues. The chain's CDR3 is CASSNPGLSYEQYF. In nucleotides, the CDR3 is TGTGCCAGCAGCAACCCGGGACTTTCCTACGAGCAGTACTTC.

This clone appeared a single time. The chain uses TRBV5-1 and TRBJ2-7, with a possible D match to TRBD2 (5 bases). CDR3 size: 14 residues. The V gene lost 2 bases and the J gene lost 0 bases, with 9 bases spanning the gap. CDR1 SGHRS and CDR2 YFSETQ come from the germline V gene. The CDR3 nucleotides are TGCGCCAGCAGCTTTGGACTCAACTCCTACGAGCAGTACTTC. This gives the protein CASSFGLNSYEQYF.

The chain uses TRBV10-3 and TRBJ1-1, with TRBD1 identical over 7 bases. With V trimmed by 6 bases and J by 0 bases, 1 base remained unmatched. Germline V CDR1 and CDR2: ENHRY, SYGVKD. The CDR3 is 13 amino acids. Written as DNA, the CDR3 is TGTGCCATCAGCGGGACAGTGAACACTGAAGCTTTCTTT. Translating it yields CAISGTVNTEAFF.